A single sample is the source of the 5 T cell receptor beta chains below, sequenced in a study of blood T cell repertoires in COVID-19. Sequencing used immunoSEQ multiplex PCR; TCRdb keeps in-frame clones, though not all of them. The sample has a few hundred thousand clones; roughly 86% are singletons. Sequencing was carried out using PBMCs or T cells enriched from blood (not recorded which). Receptors were obtained from a woman aged 50 to 60 who had been exposed to COVID-19.

The chain links TRBV5-6 to TRBJ2-3; TRBD2 might be the D (6 bases). Germline assignment: CDR1 SGHDT and CDR2 YYEEEE. Trimming took off 1 base at V and 2 bases at J, with 11 bases between the two ends. This CDR3 region has 15 residues. The CDR3 reads CASSLRAGITDTQYF. As DNA, the CDR3 is TGTGCCAGCAGCTTGCGTGCGGGGATCACAGATACGCAGTATTTT. The full variable domain, its missing parts supplied by reference TRBV5-6 and TRBJ2-3, is DAGVTQSPTHLIKTRGQQVTLRCSPKSGHDTVSWYQQALGQGPQFIFQYYEEEERQRGNFPDRFSGHQFPNYSSELNVNALLLGDSALYLCASSLRAGITDTQYFGPGTRLTVL.

The chain employs TRBV5-8 and TRBJ1-2; no reliable D call. The CDR3 has 14 residues. Germline CDR1 reads SGHTS; CDR2 reads YDEGEE. The ends were cut back, 4 bases at V and 6 bases at J, with 16 bases in the middle. The CDR3 DNA sequence: TGTGCCAGCAGCCAAGCCACCGGCGGGGATGGCTACACCTTC. Translation gives CASSQATGGDGYTF.

The chain recombines TRBV4-2 with TRBJ1-6; TRBD1 matches 8 bases. Germline lookup yields CDR1 LGHNA and CDR2 YNFKEQ. The V and J ends lost 3 bases and 7 bases, in that order; junction bases with no gene match: 8. The CDR3 covers 16 residues. As DNA, the CDR3 is TGTGCCAGCAGCCAGGAAGACAGGGGACGGAATTCACCCCTCCACTTT. This gives the protein CASSQEDRGRNSPLHF.

The chain combines TRBV12-3 or TRBV12-4 with TRBJ1-2, with D uncertain. Trimming took 6 bases from V and 4 from J, leaving 12 bases between them. This CDR3 is 13 amino acids long. CDR3: CASSSAGLYGYTF. The DNA for the CDR3 is TGTGCCAGCAGCTCGGCAGGTCTCTATGGCTACACCTTC.

The rearrangement joins TRBV5-1 to TRBJ2-5; 10 positions match TRBD1. The CDR3 loop spans 16 amino acids. The germline CDR1 and CDR2 sequences are SGHRS and YFSETQ. With V trimmed by 4 bases and J by 2 bases, 8 bases remained unmatched. The CDR3 loop is CASSVIPGQGQETQYF. CDR3 DNA sequence: TGCGCCAGCAGCGTAATTCCGGGACAGGGGCAAGAGACCCAGTACTTC.